This T cell receptor (beta chain) was sequenced during a study of blood T cell repertoires in COVID-19. The overall study: The United States, Italy and Spain were the sources of the acute and convalescent COVID-19 samples. PBMCs, B-cell-depleted T cells, or T cells were the source of the cDNA or gDNA that made up the material.

In the study's own analysis: Reference gene primers were amplified, and this amplification served to estimate nucleated cell counts. Clones were sequenced by immunoSEQ multiplex PCR, and TCRdb holds only the in-frame ones, with some missing. V, J and clone size derive from that table, while D and trimming were established from the DNA sequence. In the table there are 90,000 or so clones, roughly nine tenths of which are singletons. The CDR3 covers 12 residues. Germline V gene sequence: CDR1 SNHLY, CDR2 FYNNEI. The V end was cut by 6 bases, the J end by 5 bases, with 11 bases between. The sample taken for sequencing was peripheral blood. The J gene is TRBJ2-7, the V gene TRBV2; D call uncertain. This clonotype was obtained from a human donor with active COVID-19. The donor label of this sample is uncertain. CDR3 region: CASSLESHEQYF. CDR3 nucleotide sequence: TGTGCCAGCAGCCTTGAGTCGCACGAGCAGTACTTC.